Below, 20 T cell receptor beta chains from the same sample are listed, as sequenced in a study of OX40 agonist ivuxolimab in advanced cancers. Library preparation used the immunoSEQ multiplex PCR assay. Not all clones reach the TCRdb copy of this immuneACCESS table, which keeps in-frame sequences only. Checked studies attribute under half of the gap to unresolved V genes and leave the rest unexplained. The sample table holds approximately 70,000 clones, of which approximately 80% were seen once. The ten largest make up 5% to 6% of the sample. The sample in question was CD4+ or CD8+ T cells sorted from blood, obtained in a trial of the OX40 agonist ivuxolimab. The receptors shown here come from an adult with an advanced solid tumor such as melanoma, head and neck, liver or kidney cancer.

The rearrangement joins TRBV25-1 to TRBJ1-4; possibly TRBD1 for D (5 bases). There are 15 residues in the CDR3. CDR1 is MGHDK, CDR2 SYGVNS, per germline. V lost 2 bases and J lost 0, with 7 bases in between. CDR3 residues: CASSEEGPTNEKLFF. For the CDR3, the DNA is TGTGCCAGCAGTGAAGAGGGACCAACTAATGAAAAACTGTTTTTT.

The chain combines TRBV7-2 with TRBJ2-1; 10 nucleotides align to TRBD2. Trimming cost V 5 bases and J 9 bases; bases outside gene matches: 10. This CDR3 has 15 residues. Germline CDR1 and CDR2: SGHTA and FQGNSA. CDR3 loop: CASSPRSGGAAEQFF. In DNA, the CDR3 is TGTGCCAGCAGCCCGAGAAGCGGGGGGGCCGCTGAGCAGTTCTTC. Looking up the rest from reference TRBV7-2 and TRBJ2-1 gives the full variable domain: GAGVSQSPSNKVTEKGKDVELRCDPISGHTALYWYRQSLGQGLEFLIYFQGNSAPDKSGLPSDRFSAERTGGSVSTLTIQRTQQEDSAVYLCASSPRSGGAAEQFFGPGTRLTVL.

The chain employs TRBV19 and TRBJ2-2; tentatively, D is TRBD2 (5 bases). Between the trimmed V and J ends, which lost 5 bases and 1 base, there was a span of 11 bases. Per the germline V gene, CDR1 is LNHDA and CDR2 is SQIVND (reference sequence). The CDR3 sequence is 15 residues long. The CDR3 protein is CASSPRDLNTGELFF. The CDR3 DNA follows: TGTGCCAGTAGTCCCCGGGATTTGAACACCGGGGAGCTGTTTTTT.

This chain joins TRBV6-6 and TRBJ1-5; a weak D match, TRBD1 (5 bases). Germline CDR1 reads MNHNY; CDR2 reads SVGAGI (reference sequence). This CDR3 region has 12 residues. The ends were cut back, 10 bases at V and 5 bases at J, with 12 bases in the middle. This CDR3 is CATEGLDQPQHF. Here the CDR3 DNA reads TGTGCCACCGAGGGGTTGGATCAGCCCCAGCATTTT.

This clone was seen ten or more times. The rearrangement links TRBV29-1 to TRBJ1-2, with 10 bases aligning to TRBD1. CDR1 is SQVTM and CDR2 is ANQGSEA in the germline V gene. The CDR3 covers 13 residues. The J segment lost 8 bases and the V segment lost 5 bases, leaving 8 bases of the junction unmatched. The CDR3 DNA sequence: TGCAGCGTTAGTCAGGGGACAGGGGAAGGCTACACCTTC. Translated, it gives CSVSQGTGEGYTF. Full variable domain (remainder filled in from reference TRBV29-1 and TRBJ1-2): SAVISQKPSRDICQRGTSLTIQCQVDSQVTMMFWYRQQPGQSLTLIATANQGSEATYESGFVIDKFPISRPNLTFSTLTVSNMSPEDSSIYLCSVSQGTGEGYTFGSGTRLTVV.

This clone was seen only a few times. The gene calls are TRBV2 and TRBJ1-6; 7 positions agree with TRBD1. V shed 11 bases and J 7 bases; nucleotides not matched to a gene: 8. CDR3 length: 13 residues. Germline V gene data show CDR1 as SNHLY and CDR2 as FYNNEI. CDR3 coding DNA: TGTGCCTCAGAGGGGACAGCCAATTCACCCCTCCACTTT. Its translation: CASEGTANSPLHF.

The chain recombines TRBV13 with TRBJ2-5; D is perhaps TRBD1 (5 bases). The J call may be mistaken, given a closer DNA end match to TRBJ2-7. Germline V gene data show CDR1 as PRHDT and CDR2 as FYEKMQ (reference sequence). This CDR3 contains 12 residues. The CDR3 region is CASSLQAYEQYF. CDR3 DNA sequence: TGTGCCAGCAGCCTACAGGCCTACGAGCAGTACTTC.

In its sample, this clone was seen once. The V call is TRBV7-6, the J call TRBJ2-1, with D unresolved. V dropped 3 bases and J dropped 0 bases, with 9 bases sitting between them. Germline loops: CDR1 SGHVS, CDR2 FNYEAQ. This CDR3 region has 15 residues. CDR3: CASSFEASSYNEQFF. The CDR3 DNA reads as TGTGCCAGCAGCTTTGAGGCTAGCTCCTACAATGAGCAGTTCTTC.

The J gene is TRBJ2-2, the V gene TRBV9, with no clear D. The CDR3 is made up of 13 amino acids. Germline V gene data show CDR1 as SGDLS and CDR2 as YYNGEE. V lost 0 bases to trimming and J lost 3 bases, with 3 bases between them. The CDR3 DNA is TGTGCCAGCAGCGTAGGGGACACCGGGGAGCTGTTTTTT. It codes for CASSVGDTGELFF.

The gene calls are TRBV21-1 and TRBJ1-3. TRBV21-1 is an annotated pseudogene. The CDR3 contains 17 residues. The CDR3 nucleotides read TGTGCCAGCAGCAAAGAACTCCGTCTATCACCCGAAAACACCATATATTTT. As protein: CASSKELRLSPENTIYF.

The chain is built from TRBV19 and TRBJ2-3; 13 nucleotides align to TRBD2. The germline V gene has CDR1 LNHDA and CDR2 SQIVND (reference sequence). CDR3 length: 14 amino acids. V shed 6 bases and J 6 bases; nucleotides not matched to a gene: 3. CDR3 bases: TGTGCCAGTAGACTAGCGGGGGGGCCGGATACGCAGTATTTT. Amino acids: CASRLAGGPDTQYF.

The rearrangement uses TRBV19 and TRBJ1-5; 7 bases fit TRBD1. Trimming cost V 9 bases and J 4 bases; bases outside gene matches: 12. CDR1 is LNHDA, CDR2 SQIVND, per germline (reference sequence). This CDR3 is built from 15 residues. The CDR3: CASSPGQRENQPQHF. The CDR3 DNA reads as TGTGCCAGCTCTCCGGGACAGAGAGAAAATCAGCCCCAGCATTTT.

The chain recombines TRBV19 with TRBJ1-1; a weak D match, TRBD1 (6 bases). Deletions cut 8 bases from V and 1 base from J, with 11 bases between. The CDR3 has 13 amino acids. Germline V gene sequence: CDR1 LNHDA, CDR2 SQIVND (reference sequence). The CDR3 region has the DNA TGTGCCAGTCGGAGACAGGCGAACACTGAAGCTTTCTTT. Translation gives CASRRQANTEAFF.

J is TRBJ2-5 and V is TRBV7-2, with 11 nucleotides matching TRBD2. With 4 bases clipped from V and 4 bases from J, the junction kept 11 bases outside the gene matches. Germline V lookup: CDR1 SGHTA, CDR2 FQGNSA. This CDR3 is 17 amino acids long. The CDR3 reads CASSSGTSGSRGETQYF. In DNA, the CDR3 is TGTGCCAGCAGCTCGGGGACTAGCGGTTCTAGAGGAGAGACCCAGTACTTC.

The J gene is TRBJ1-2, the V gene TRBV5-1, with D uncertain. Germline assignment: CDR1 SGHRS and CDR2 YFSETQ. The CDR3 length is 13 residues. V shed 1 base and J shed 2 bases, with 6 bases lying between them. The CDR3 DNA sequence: TGCGCCAGCAGCTTGTTACAGAACTATGGCTACACCTTC. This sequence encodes CASSLLQNYGYTF.

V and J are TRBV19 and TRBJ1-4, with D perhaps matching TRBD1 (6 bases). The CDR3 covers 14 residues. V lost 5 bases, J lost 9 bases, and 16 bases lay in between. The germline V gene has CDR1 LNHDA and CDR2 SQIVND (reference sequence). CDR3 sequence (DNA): TGTGCCAGTAGTCCCGGACAGCTCCATCAAAAACTGTTTTTT. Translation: CASSPGQLHQKLFF. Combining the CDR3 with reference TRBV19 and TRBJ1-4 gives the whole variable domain DGGITQSPKYLFRKEGQNVTLSCEQNLNHDAMYWYRQDPGQGLRLIYYSQIVNDFQKGDIAEGYSVSREKKESFPLTVTSAQKNPTAFYLCASSPGQLHQKLFFGSGTQLSVL.

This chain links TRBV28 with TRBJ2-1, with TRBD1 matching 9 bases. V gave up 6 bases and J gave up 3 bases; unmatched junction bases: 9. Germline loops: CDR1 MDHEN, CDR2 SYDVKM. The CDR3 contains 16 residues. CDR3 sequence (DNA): TGTGCCAGCAGATATACACAGGGGGCACGCTACAATGAGCAGTTCTTC. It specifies CASRYTQGARYNEQFF.

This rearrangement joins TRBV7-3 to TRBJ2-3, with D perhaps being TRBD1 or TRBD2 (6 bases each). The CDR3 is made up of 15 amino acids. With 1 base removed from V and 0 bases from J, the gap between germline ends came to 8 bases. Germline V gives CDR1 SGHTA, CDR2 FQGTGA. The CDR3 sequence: CASSLRGASTDTQYF. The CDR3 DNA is TGTGCCAGCAGCTTAAGGGGGGCTAGCACAGATACGCAGTATTTT.

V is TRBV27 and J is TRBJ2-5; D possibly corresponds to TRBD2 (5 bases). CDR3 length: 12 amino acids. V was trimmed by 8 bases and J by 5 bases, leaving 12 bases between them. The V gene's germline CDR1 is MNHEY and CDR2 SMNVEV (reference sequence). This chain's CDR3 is CASSSSGETQYF. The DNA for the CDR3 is TGTGCCAGCTCCTCCTCGGGGGAGACCCAGTACTTC.

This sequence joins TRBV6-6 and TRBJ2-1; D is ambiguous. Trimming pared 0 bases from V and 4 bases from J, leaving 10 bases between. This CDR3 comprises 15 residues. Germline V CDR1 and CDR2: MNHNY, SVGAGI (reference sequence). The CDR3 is CASSYSSGEYNEQFF. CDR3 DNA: TGTGCCAGCAGTTACTCGAGTGGGGAATACAATGAGCAGTTCTTC.